This T cell receptor beta chain was sequenced during a study of blood T cell repertoires in COVID-19. Study overall: COVID-19 samples collected from the United States, Italy and Spain covered acute and convalescent phases. Sample material is recorded as cDNA or gDNA derived from T cells, B-cell-depleted T cells, or PBMCs.

Authors' data handling: Reference gene primer amplification yielded estimated nucleated cell counts. The method was immunoSEQ multiplex PCR; TCRdb's version includes in-frame clones alone and lacks a portion of them. V, J and clone size reflect that table, while D and trimming were determined from the DNA. The data show 270,000 or so clones, about nine tenths seen once. The sequence was obtained from a woman aged 25 to 39 with active or convalescent COVID-19. The material sequenced was peripheral blood.

The CDR3 DNA is TGTGCCAGCAGCGCCACTAGCGGGGGGGCCGGGGAGCTGTTTTTT. This encodes CASSATSGGAGELFF. This rearrangement joins TRBV9 to TRBJ2-2, with 13 bases matching TRBD2. The CDR3 length is 15 residues. CDR1 and CDR2 from the germline V gene are SGDLS and YYNGEE. The junction had 2 bases not matched to a gene; V was cut back by 3 bases and J by 6 bases.